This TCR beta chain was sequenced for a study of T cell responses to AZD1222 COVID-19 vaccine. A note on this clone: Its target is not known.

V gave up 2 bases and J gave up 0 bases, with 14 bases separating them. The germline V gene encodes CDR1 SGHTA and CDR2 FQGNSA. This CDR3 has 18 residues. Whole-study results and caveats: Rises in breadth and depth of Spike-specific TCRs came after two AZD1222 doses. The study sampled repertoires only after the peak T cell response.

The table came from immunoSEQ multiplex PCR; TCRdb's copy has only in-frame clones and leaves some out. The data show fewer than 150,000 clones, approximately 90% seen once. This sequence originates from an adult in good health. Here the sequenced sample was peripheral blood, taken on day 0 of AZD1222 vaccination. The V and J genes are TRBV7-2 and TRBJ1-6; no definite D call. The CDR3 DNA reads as TGTGCCAGCAGCTTATCGGCAAGTGTGCGCTCCTATAATTCACCCCTCCACTTT. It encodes CASSLSASVRSYNSPLHF.